The clone carrying this T cell receptor (beta chain) appeared many times. Its antigen remains unknown. TCRdb reprocessed the reads with MiXCR, giving one entry per CDR3 protein. Here the sample spans approximately 500,000 distinct CDR3 sequences, roughly 10% being singletons. V shed 3 bases, J shed 2 bases, and the junction held 13 bases outside the gene matches. The CDR3 runs 18 residues. The entry originates in a study of T cell repertoires in cytomegalovirus infection. About the research overall: Public TCR beta signatures provided an indication of both CMV infection and a matching HLA type. Study-wide points: In two of eight donors, the top clonotype was HLA-C-restricted CMV-specific.

The chain combines TRBV12-3 or TRBV12-4 with TRBJ1-3; 7 nucleotides line up with TRBD1. Material for sequencing was PBMCs. This clonotype originated in a human donor in good health (CMV status not recorded). Some clones in this sample may be carry-over from other donors' samples. The CDR3 protein is CASSLGTALIGAGNTIYF. Here the CDR3 DNA reads TGTGCCAGCAGTTTGGGGACAGCGCTAATCGGGGCTGGAAACACCATATATTTT.